A selection of T cell receptor beta chains follows, all from one sample in a study of cytomegalovirus exposure and HLA in healthy donors. The protocol was immunoSEQ multiplex PCR, while the TCRdb copy is restricted to in-frame clones and leaves out a portion. This sample has more than 140,000 clones, with approximately 82% found just once. Sequencing was carried out using PBMCs. These receptors originate from a man aged 35 to 55 in good health and CMV-seronegative. The CDR3 runs from the conserved cysteine through the conserved F or W. The order of the fields is D gene, V gene, CDR3 protein. A D gene is named only where the DNA matches it firmly.

TRBD1 | TRBV5-1 | CASSSDRGRYTGELFF
. | TRBV18 | CASSYDRMVSYEQYF
. | TRBV7-8 | CASSLGRRGSGANVLTF
TRBD1 | TRBV9 | CASSIQGAAGGELFF
TRBD1 | TRBV9 | CASREGQGSNYGYTF
TRBD1 | TRBV11-2 | CASSLGQGSSYEQYF
TRBD1 | TRBV2 | CASSDRRTGMGQPQHF
. | TRBV6-5 | CASRLAETNYGYTF
TRBD1 | TRBV2 | CASGGTGASGSNQPQHF
TRBD1 | TRBV2 | CASSRTGSQWSDNSPLHF
. | TRBV25-1 | CASSEYRREIFYNEQFF
TRBD2 | TRBV6-4 | CASSPGGRDYEQYF
. | TRBV2 | CASSEDTEAFF
. | TRBV6-5 | CASSPQGQPQHF
TRBD1 | TRBV6-1 | CASSDDRGRTEAFF
TRBD2 | TRBV5-1 | CASSLESSGVIRSSYNEQFF
TRBD1 | TRBV28 | CASSSPGQSRNYGYTF
TRBD1 | TRBV7-3 | CASSLGTGINYGYTF
TRBD1 | TRBV28 | CASSFLQGSYTGELFF
TRBD2 | TRBV10-1 | CASSDRASGLETQYF
. | TRBV5-1 | CASSLEGPNEKLFF